The rows below give T cell receptor beta chains drawn from one sample of a study of blood T cell repertoires in COVID-19. Using immunoSEQ multiplex PCR, the repertoire was profiled, and TCRdb retains in-frame clones only, with some absent. The sample yields 150,000 or so clones, approximately 86% seen once. The sequenced sample was peripheral blood. These receptors were collected from a man between 60 and 75 years old with COVID-19, enrolled during active disease. The CDR3 runs from the conserved cysteine through the conserved F or W. D genes are given only for firm matches. Size tells how often a clone was seen (once, few, many) or the class of an expanded clone, and some rows leave it out.

cdr3_nt cdr3_aa j_call clone_size v_call d_call
TGTGCCAGTAGACAGGGGGGCAACACCGGGGAGCTGTTTTTT CASRQGGNTGELFF TRBJ2-2 - TRBV19 TRBD1
TGCGCCAGCAGCTTGCCGGGACAGGGAAACGATGGCTACACCTTC CASSLPGQGNDGYTF TRBJ1-2 - TRBV5-1 TRBD1
TGTGCCACCAGTGACTCTGGACAGAGAACAGATACGCAGTATTTT CATSDSGQRTDTQYF TRBJ2-3 - TRBV24-1 -
TGTGCCAGCAGTTTGGAGGGGCGGGGGCGTTATGAAAAACTGTTTTTT CASSLEGRGRYEKLFF TRBJ1-4 - TRBV7-2 -
TGTGCCAGCAGCGACGACAGACCCACCGGGGAGCTGTTTTTT CASSDDRPTGELFF TRBJ2-2 - TRBV9 -
TGTGCCAGCAGTTTATCAGGGGGTAAAGAAAAACTGTTTTTT CASSLSGGKEKLFF TRBJ1-4 - TRBV27 -
TGTGCCAGCAGCCGAACAGGGGGCCGGGATTATTGCACCTTC CASSRTGGRDYCTF TRBJ1-2 - TRBV28 TRBD1
TGTGCCAGCAGCTTGTCTAATGAGCAGTTCTTC CASSLSNEQFF TRBJ2-1 - TRBV5-6 -
TGTGCCAGCTCACCACCGGGCCGGTTACTGAACACTGAAGCTTTCTTT CASSPPGRLLNTEAFF TRBJ1-1 - TRBV18 -
TGTGCCAGCAGCCCCGGGGAGCCAGCCTACGAGCAGTACTTC CASSPGEPAYEQYF TRBJ2-7 - TRBV4-2 -
TGTGCCAGCAGTTACGGCCAAAACGAGCAGTACTTC CASSYGQNEQYF TRBJ2-7 once TRBV6-5 -
TGTGCCGGGGGGGCCACTAACTATGGCTACACCTTC CAGGATNYGYTF TRBJ1-2 - TRBV7-2 -
TGTGCCAGCAGTTTCGAAAGTCGGGGAGAAGCTTTCTTT CASSFESRGEAFF TRBJ1-1 - TRBV12-3/TRBV12-4 -
TGTGCCAGCAGTTTCGGGACACCCTCTGAAGCTTTCTTT CASSFGTPSEAFF TRBJ1-1 once TRBV28 -
TGTGCCAGTAGTATCGACAGGGACATCACTGAAGCTTTCTTT CASSIDRDITEAFF TRBJ1-1 - TRBV19 TRBD1
TGTGCCAGCAGTCGGCAGGGTCGGTATGGCTACACCTTC CASSRQGRYGYTF TRBJ1-2 - TRBV12-3/TRBV12-4 -
TGTGCCAGCATGAAAGGAGGGAACACTGAAGCTTTCTTT CASMKGGNTEAFF TRBJ1-1 - TRBV3-1/TRBV3-2 -
TGTGCCAGCAGTTTCCGGGGACAGGGCTTAGCCCAGCATTTT CASSFRGQGLAQHF TRBJ1-5 - TRBV27 TRBD1
TGTGCCAGCAGGGGAAACAGGGGCCCCCAAGAGACCCAGTACTTC CASRGNRGPQETQYF TRBJ2-5 - TRBV6-5 TRBD1
TGTGCCAGCAGGGATCTGACAGGGATGTCCTACGAGCAGTACTTC CASRDLTGMSYEQYF TRBJ2-7 - TRBV6-6 TRBD1
TGTGCCAGCAGGCCCTTGCACATGGGCGAGCACTATGGCTACACCTTC CASRPLHMGEHYGYTF TRBJ1-2 once TRBV25-1 -
TGTGCCAGTAGTATAGGACAGGGGACGTACGAGCAGTACTTC CASSIGQGTYEQYF TRBJ2-7 - TRBV19 TRBD1
TGTGCCAGCTCACCGGGCAGGGAAAATTCACCCCTCCACTTT CASSPGRENSPLHF TRBJ1-6 - TRBV18 -
TGTGCCAGCAGCTCCAGGGGTCGTTACTCCTACGAGCAGTACTTC CASSSRGRYSYEQYF TRBJ2-7 few TRBV7-6 -
TGTGCCAGTAGCCTGGGGGGTAGCAATCAGCCCCAGCATTTT CASSLGGSNQPQHF TRBJ1-5 - TRBV19 -
TGTGCCAGCAGTTACTGGACTACAAGGGAGTTCTTC CASSYWTTREFF TRBJ2-1 - TRBV12-3/TRBV12-4 -
TGCAGCGTTTTACAGGGCCGTGAAGGTGAAGCTTTCTTT CSVLQGREGEAFF TRBJ1-1 few TRBV29-1 -
TGCGCCAGCAGCTTTACTAGCCGGGACATTCAGTACTTC CASSFTSRDIQYF TRBJ2-4 - TRBV5-1 -
TGTGCCAGCAGCGTAGAGGCGGGGGCCCTCCAAAACATTCAGTACTTC CASSVEAGALQNIQYF TRBJ2-4 - TRBV9 -
TGTGCCAGCAGCCTTTGGACAGTCAACACCGGGGAGCTGTTTTTT CASSLWTVNTGELFF TRBJ2-2 - TRBV5-5 -
TGTGCCAGCTCACCAGAGCCAGGCCCGGGAGGCTACACCTTC CASSPEPGPGGYTF TRBJ1-2 once TRBV18 -
TGTGCCAGCAGTGAGACAGGGTCTGTTAGCGAGCAGTACTTC CASSETGSVSEQYF TRBJ2-7 - TRBV28 TRBD1
TGTGCCAGCAGGACTAGCGTTTACGAGCAGTACTTC CASRTSVYEQYF TRBJ2-7 - TRBV6-5 TRBD2
TGTGCCAGCAGCTTAGCGTCGGCAGGATTGAACACCGGGGAGCTGTTTTTT CASSLASAGLNTGELFF TRBJ2-2 few TRBV7-6 -
TGTGCCAGTACCTCAGGGCAGACCTATGGCTACACCTTC CASTSGQTYGYTF TRBJ1-2 - TRBV19 -
TGTGCCAGCGGGGCCGGTGAAAAACTGTTTTTT CASGAGEKLFF TRBJ1-4 - TRBV12-3/TRBV12-4 -
TGTGCCAGCAGCTTGACTGGCTCCAGGGTCATGAACACTGAAGCTTTCTTT CASSLTGSRVMNTEAFF TRBJ1-1 - TRBV5-4 -
TGTGCCAGCAGCTTAGCGTTCGGGACTGGAAACACCATATATTTT CASSLAFGTGNTIYF TRBJ1-3 - TRBV7-2 -
TGTGCCAGCAGCTCAGAGGGTCACTACAATCAGCCCCAGCATTTT CASSSEGHYNQPQHF TRBJ1-5 - TRBV5-8 -
TGTGCCAGCAGCAAACGGGACTCCACAGATACGCAGTATTTT CASSKRDSTDTQYF TRBJ2-3 few TRBV6-5 -
TGTGCCACCAGTGACCCTAATAGCGGGAGGGCGAGTAATGAGCAGTTCTTC CATSDPNSGRASNEQFF TRBJ2-1 - TRBV24-1 TRBD2
TGTGCCAGTAGGGGTTTGGGACAGGGGTCGGACGAGCAGTACTTC CASRGLGQGSDEQYF TRBJ2-7 few TRBV19 TRBD1
TGCAGTGCTAGTTTTGGCCCCTATGGCTACACCTTC CSASFGPYGYTF TRBJ1-2 - TRBV20-1 -
TGTGCCAGCAGTTATCGGGGGGGCCCACTTGAGCCCCAGCATTTT CASSYRGGPLEPQHF TRBJ1-5 - TRBV6-5 -
TGTGCCAGCAGCTTGGGACAAACAGGGGGTGGAAACACCATATATTTT CASSLGQTGGGNTIYF TRBJ1-3 - TRBV5-6 TRBD1
TGTGCCAGTAGTATTGGGGACAGGGGCCTGACTAATGAAAAACTGTTTTTT CASSIGDRGLTNEKLFF TRBJ1-4 - TRBV19 TRBD1
TGTGCCTGGACGGACTATGCTAGCACAGATACGCAGTATTTT CAWTDYASTDTQYF TRBJ2-3 - TRBV30 -
TGTGCCAGCAGCTTCCAGACAGGGGGGACAGATACGCAGTATTTT CASSFQTGGTDTQYF TRBJ2-3 - TRBV9 TRBD1
TGTGCCAGCAGCAACGGGGGTGGCTCCTACAATGAGCAGTTCTTC CASSNGGGSYNEQFF TRBJ2-1 - TRBV5-4 -